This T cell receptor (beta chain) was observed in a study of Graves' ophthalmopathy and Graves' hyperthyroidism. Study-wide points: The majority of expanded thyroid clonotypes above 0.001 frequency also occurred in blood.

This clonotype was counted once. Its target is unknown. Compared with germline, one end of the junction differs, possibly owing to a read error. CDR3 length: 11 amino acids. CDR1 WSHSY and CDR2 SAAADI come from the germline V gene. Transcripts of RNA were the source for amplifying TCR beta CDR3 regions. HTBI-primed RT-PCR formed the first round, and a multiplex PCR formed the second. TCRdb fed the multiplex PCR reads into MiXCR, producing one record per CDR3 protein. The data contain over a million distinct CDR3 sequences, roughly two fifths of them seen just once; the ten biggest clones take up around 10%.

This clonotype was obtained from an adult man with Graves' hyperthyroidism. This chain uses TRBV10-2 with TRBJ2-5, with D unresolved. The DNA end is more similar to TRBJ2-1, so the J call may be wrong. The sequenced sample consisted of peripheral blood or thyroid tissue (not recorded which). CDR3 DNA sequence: TGTGCCAGCAGAGGCCGACGGGAGCAGTTCTTC. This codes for CASRGRREQFF.